This is a list of T cell receptor beta chains from one sample in a study of blood T cells in healthy people across ages. One entry per CDR3 protein results from TCRdb running MiXCR on the 5' RACE reads. Of 650,000 to 800,000 distinct CDR3 sequences in the sample, under 45% were seen once. The sequencing input was blood. The receptors were gathered from a man in his sixties in good health. Both conserved end residues are part of each CDR3. The D gene is left open where the match is weak. Some rows have no size entry. The others give once, few or many, or a class for an expanded clone.

j_call: TRBJ2-4
d_call: .
v_call: TRBV3-1
cdr3_length: 15
clone_size: .
cdr3_aa: CASSQGGTSKNIQYF
cdr3_nt: TGTGCCAGCAGCCAAGGAGGAACCTCCAAAAACATTCAGTACTTC

j_call: TRBJ2-7
d_call: .
v_call: TRBV7-3
cdr3_length: 15
clone_size: many
cdr3_aa: CASSLASTGGYEQYF
cdr3_nt: TGTGCCAGCAGCTTAGCGAGTACAGGAGGCTACGAGCAGTACTTC

j_call: TRBJ2-1
d_call: TRBD1
v_call: TRBV5-1
cdr3_length: 18
clone_size: .
cdr3_aa: CASSTGTGVGRSYNEQFF
cdr3_nt: TGCGCCAGCAGCACGGGGACAGGGGTGGGCAGATCCTACAATGAGCAGTTCTTC

j_call: TRBJ2-5
d_call: TRBD2
v_call: TRBV4-2
cdr3_length: 16
clone_size: .
cdr3_aa: CASSQDGRAAYNEQYF
cdr3_nt: TGTGCCAGCAGCCAGGACGGGAGGGCCGCCTACAATGAGCAGTACTTC

j_call: TRBJ2-7
d_call: TRBD2
v_call: TRBV28
cdr3_length: 14
clone_size: .
cdr3_aa: CASSFGGARYEQYF
cdr3_nt: TGTGCCAGCAGTTTCGGGGGGGCGAGGTACGAGCAGTACTTC

j_call: TRBJ2-5
d_call: .
v_call: TRBV20-1
cdr3_length: 14
clone_size: few
cdr3_aa: CSAIAPGPRGTQYF
cdr3_nt: TGCAGTGCCATAGCTCCAGGGCCCAGGGGGACCCAGTACTTC

j_call: TRBJ1-1
d_call: .
v_call: TRBV29-1
cdr3_length: 13
clone_size: few
cdr3_aa: CSVGGDALTDAFF
cdr3_nt: TGCAGCGTTGGAGGTGACGCATTGACTGATGCTTTCTTT

j_call: TRBJ1-6
d_call: TRBD1
v_call: TRBV3-1
cdr3_length: 16
clone_size: .
cdr3_aa: CASSRTGDAYWSPLHF
cdr3_nt: TGTGCCAGCAGCCGGACAGGGGACGCATATTGGTCACCCCTCCACTTT

j_call: TRBJ2-4
d_call: TRBD1
v_call: TRBV28
cdr3_length: 15
clone_size: few
cdr3_aa: CASSRPGQGENIQYF
cdr3_nt: TGTGCCAGCAGCCGGCCGGGACAGGGCGAAAACATTCAGTACTTC

j_call: TRBJ1-5
d_call: .
v_call: TRBV20-1
cdr3_length: 13
clone_size: .
cdr3_aa: CSAAGYSNQPQHF
cdr3_nt: TGCAGTGCTGCGGGGTACAGCAATCAGCCCCAGCATTTT

j_call: TRBJ2-1
d_call: TRBD2
v_call: TRBV7-2
cdr3_length: 16
clone_size: many
cdr3_aa: CASSSLAGGSYNEQFF
cdr3_nt: TGTGCCAGCAGCTCCCTAGCGGGGGGGTCGTACAATGAGCAGTTCTTC

j_call: TRBJ1-6
d_call: .
v_call: TRBV7-2
cdr3_length: 16
clone_size: .
cdr3_aa: CASSLMLSAYNSPLHF
cdr3_nt: TGTGCCAGCAGCTTAATGTTAAGCGCCTATAATTCACCCCTCCACTTT

j_call: TRBJ1-1
d_call: .
v_call: TRBV7-2
cdr3_length: 13
clone_size: .
cdr3_aa: CASSTLRGTGAFF
cdr3_nt: TGTGCCAGCAGCACCCTCCGGGGCACTGGAGCTTTCTTT

j_call: TRBJ2-3
d_call: .
v_call: TRBV11-2
cdr3_length: 15
clone_size: few
cdr3_aa: CASSLPARLADTQYF
cdr3_nt: TGTGCCAGCAGCTTACCTGCCCGTTTGGCAGATACGCAGTATTTT

j_call: TRBJ2-7
d_call: TRBD1
v_call: TRBV4-3
cdr3_length: 15
clone_size: few
cdr3_aa: CASSQGIGTGDEQYF
cdr3_nt: TGCGCCAGCAGCCAAGGAATCGGGACAGGCGACGAGCAGTACTTC

j_call: TRBJ2-1
d_call: TRBD1
v_call: TRBV27
cdr3_length: 15
clone_size: .
cdr3_aa: CASSRTGTDYNEQFF
cdr3_nt: TGTGCCAGCAGCCGGACCGGGACAGATTACAATGAGCAGTTCTTC

j_call: TRBJ2-4
d_call: TRBD2
v_call: TRBV20-1
cdr3_length: 15
clone_size: .
cdr3_aa: CSALGGGVSSGIQYF
cdr3_nt: TGCAGTGCACTGGGCGGGGGGGTCTCGTCAGGCATTCAGTACTTC

j_call: TRBJ2-2
d_call: TRBD2
v_call: TRBV7-9
cdr3_length: 17
clone_size: few
cdr3_aa: CASSSPGGSTNTGELFF
cdr3_nt: TGTGCCAGCAGCAGTCCGGGGGGGAGTACGAACACCGGGGAGCTGTTTTTT

j_call: TRBJ2-5
d_call: TRBD1
v_call: TRBV7-8
cdr3_length: 15
clone_size: many
cdr3_aa: CASSRGQGVQETQYF
cdr3_nt: TGTGCCAGCAGCAGGGGACAGGGTGTCCAAGAGACCCAGTACTTC

j_call: TRBJ2-7
d_call: .
v_call: TRBV9
cdr3_length: 14
clone_size: few
cdr3_aa: CASSDNSIGYEQYF
cdr3_nt: TGTGCCAGCAGCGATAACTCGATAGGTTACGAGCAGTACTTC

j_call: TRBJ2-3
d_call: TRBD1
v_call: TRBV11-3
cdr3_length: 16
clone_size: few
cdr3_aa: CASSSQGVASTDTQYF
cdr3_nt: TGTGCCAGCAGCTCGCAGGGGGTCGCTAGCACAGATACGCAGTATTTT

j_call: TRBJ2-2
d_call: .
v_call: TRBV28
cdr3_length: 11
clone_size: .
cdr3_aa: CASSLWGELFF
cdr3_nt: TGTGCCAGCAGTTTATGGGGGGAGCTGTTTTTT

j_call: TRBJ1-5
d_call: .
v_call: TRBV20-1
cdr3_length: 12
clone_size: .
cdr3_aa: CSAIRGNQPQHF
cdr3_nt: TGCAGTGCCATAAGGGGCAATCAGCCCCAGCATTTT

j_call: TRBJ2-1
d_call: .
v_call: TRBV20-1
cdr3_length: 11
clone_size: .
cdr3_aa: CSADRDNEQFF
cdr3_nt: TGCAGTGCTGACAGAGACAATGAGCAGTTCTTC

j_call: TRBJ2-3
d_call: .
v_call: TRBV20-1
cdr3_length: 14
clone_size: .
cdr3_aa: CSAPDSAKLGTQYF
cdr3_nt: TGCAGTGCGCCGGACAGTGCCAAATTGGGTACGCAGTATTTT

j_call: TRBJ2-5
d_call: .
v_call: TRBV5-4
cdr3_length: 13
clone_size: .
cdr3_aa: CASSPAYDNEQYF
cdr3_nt: TGTGCCAGCAGCCCAGCCTATGACAATGAGCAGTACTTC

j_call: TRBJ2-3
d_call: .
v_call: TRBV14
cdr3_length: 14
clone_size: .
cdr3_aa: CASSQELLGDTQYF
cdr3_nt: TGTGCCAGCAGCCAAGAACTGTTAGGAGATACGCAGTATTTT

j_call: TRBJ1-4
d_call: .
v_call: TRBV6-2/TRBV6-3
cdr3_length: 17
clone_size: once
cdr3_aa: CASSYQEGKATNEKLFF
cdr3_nt: TGTGCCAGCAGTTACCAGGAGGGGAAAGCAACTAATGAAAAACTGTTTTTT

j_call: TRBJ2-5
d_call: TRBD2
v_call: TRBV27
cdr3_length: 15
clone_size: .
cdr3_aa: CASQGLAGGEETQYF
cdr3_nt: TGTGCCAGTCAAGGCCTAGCGGGGGGCGAAGAGACCCAGTACTTC

j_call: TRBJ1-6
d_call: .
v_call: TRBV20-1
cdr3_length: 18
clone_size: .
cdr3_aa: CSARGGGRRVSYNSPLHF
cdr3_nt: TGCAGTGCTAGAGGGGGGGGCAGGAGGGTCTCCTATAATTCACCCCTCCACTTT

j_call: TRBJ2-3
d_call: TRBD2
v_call: TRBV10-3
cdr3_length: 17
clone_size: .
cdr3_aa: CAISEPNSGGAKDTQYF
cdr3_nt: TGTGCCATCAGTGAGCCGAATAGCGGGGGGGCCAAAGATACGCAGTATTTT

j_call: TRBJ2-7
d_call: .
v_call: TRBV5-1
cdr3_length: 15
clone_size: few
cdr3_aa: CASSPETGLGDEQYF
cdr3_nt: TGCGCCAGCAGCCCGGAGACCGGGCTTGGCGACGAGCAGTACTTC

j_call: TRBJ2-3
d_call: TRBD2
v_call: TRBV7-2
cdr3_length: 17
clone_size: .
cdr3_aa: CASSLAVAGGSTDTQYF
cdr3_nt: TGTGCCAGCAGCTTAGCGGTGGCGGGGGGGAGCACAGATACGCAGTATTTT

j_call: TRBJ2-3
d_call: TRBD2
v_call: TRBV6-5
cdr3_length: 16
clone_size: .
cdr3_aa: CASRSGGASSTDTQYF
cdr3_nt: TGTGCCAGCAGGAGCGGGGGGGCCTCTAGCACAGATACGCAGTATTTT

j_call: TRBJ2-7
d_call: .
v_call: TRBV5-1
cdr3_length: 14
clone_size: few
cdr3_aa: CASSLAYREDEQYF
cdr3_nt: TGCGCCAGCAGCTTGGCCTACAGGGAAGACGAGCAGTACTTC

j_call: TRBJ1-6
d_call: TRBD1
v_call: TRBV6-5
cdr3_length: 18
clone_size: .
cdr3_aa: CASSYSIRQGARNSPLHF
cdr3_nt: TGTGCCAGCAGTTACTCGATAAGGCAGGGGGCGCGAAATTCACCCCTCCACTTT

j_call: TRBJ2-7
d_call: TRBD1
v_call: TRBV6-5
cdr3_length: 14
clone_size: .
cdr3_aa: CASSYLGTEYEQYF
cdr3_nt: TGTGCCAGCAGTTACCTAGGGACAGAATACGAGCAGTACTTC

j_call: TRBJ2-5
d_call: TRBD1
v_call: TRBV25-1
cdr3_length: 18
clone_size: .
cdr3_aa: CASRSVGHRGRNQETQYF
cdr3_nt: TGTGCCAGCAGATCGGTCGGTCACAGGGGAAGAAACCAAGAGACCCAGTACTTC

j_call: TRBJ2-5
d_call: TRBD1
v_call: TRBV11-2
cdr3_length: 14
clone_size: .
cdr3_aa: CASGPGQFQETQYF
cdr3_nt: TGTGCCAGCGGCCCGGGACAGTTCCAAGAGACCCAGTACTTC

j_call: TRBJ2-7
d_call: TRBD2
v_call: TRBV7-2
cdr3_length: 15
clone_size: many
cdr3_aa: CASSLGGLAGDEQYF
cdr3_nt: TGTGCCAGCAGCTTAGGGGGACTAGCGGGGGACGAGCAGTACTTC

j_call: TRBJ2-7
d_call: .
v_call: TRBV9
cdr3_length: 14
clone_size: few
cdr3_aa: CASNSGLQVGEQYF
cdr3_nt: TGTGCCAGCAACTCCGGGCTACAGGTTGGCGAGCAGTACTTC

j_call: TRBJ1-4
d_call: TRBD1
v_call: TRBV7-2
cdr3_length: 15
clone_size: few
cdr3_aa: CASSRGQGNGEKLFF
cdr3_nt: TGTGCCAGCAGCCGGGGACAGGGGAACGGTGAAAAACTGTTTTTT

j_call: TRBJ2-7
d_call: .
v_call: TRBV4-1
cdr3_length: 15
clone_size: .
cdr3_aa: CASSQERAFYYEQYF
cdr3_nt: TGCGCCAGCAGCCAAGAAAGGGCTTTCTACTACGAGCAGTACTTC

j_call: TRBJ2-1
d_call: .
v_call: TRBV20-1
cdr3_length: 13
clone_size: many
cdr3_aa: CSAILTDYNEQFF
cdr3_nt: TGCAGTGCTATTTTGACAGACTACAATGAGCAGTTCTTC

j_call: TRBJ1-2
d_call: .
v_call: TRBV3-1
cdr3_length: 13
clone_size: .
cdr3_aa: CASWGGSNYGYTF
cdr3_nt: TGTGCCAGCTGGGGGGGTTCTAACTATGGCTACACCTTC

j_call: TRBJ2-7
d_call: .
v_call: TRBV4-1
cdr3_length: 15
clone_size: .
cdr3_aa: CASSQELGWAYEQYF
cdr3_nt: TGCGCCAGCAGCCAAGAGTTGGGATGGGCCTACGAGCAGTACTTC

j_call: TRBJ2-3
d_call: .
v_call: TRBV7-3
cdr3_length: 16
clone_size: .
cdr3_aa: CASSLMGSPSTDTQYF
cdr3_nt: TGTGCCAGCAGCTTAATGGGCAGCCCTAGCACAGATACGCAGTATTTT

j_call: TRBJ2-5
d_call: .
v_call: TRBV12-3/TRBV12-4
cdr3_length: 15
clone_size: many
cdr3_aa: CASSPSRGARETQYF
cdr3_nt: TGTGCCAGCAGCCCTAGCCGGGGGGCACGAGAGACCCAGTACTTC

j_call: TRBJ2-4
d_call: .
v_call: TRBV20-1
cdr3_length: 16
clone_size: .
cdr3_aa: CSASIDQATAKNIQYF
cdr3_nt: TGCAGTGCTAGCATCGATCAGGCGACGGCCAAAAACATTCAGTACTTC

j_call: TRBJ2-6
d_call: TRBD1
v_call: TRBV28
cdr3_length: 14
clone_size: .
cdr3_aa: CATYRGSGANVLTF
cdr3_nt: TGTGCCACCTACAGGGGCTCTGGGGCCAACGTCCTGACTTTC